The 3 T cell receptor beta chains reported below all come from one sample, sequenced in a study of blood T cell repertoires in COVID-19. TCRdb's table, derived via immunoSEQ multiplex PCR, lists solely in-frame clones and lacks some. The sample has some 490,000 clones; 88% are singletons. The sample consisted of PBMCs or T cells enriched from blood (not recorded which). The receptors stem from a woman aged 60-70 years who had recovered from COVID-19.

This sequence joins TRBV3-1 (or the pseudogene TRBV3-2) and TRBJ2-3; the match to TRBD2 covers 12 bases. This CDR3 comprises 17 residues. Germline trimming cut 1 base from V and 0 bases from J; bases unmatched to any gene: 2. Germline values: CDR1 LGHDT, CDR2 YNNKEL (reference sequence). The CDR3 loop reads CASSQASGGASTDTQYF. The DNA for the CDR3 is TGTGCCAGCAGCCAAGCTAGCGGGGGGGCTAGCACAGATACGCAGTATTTT.

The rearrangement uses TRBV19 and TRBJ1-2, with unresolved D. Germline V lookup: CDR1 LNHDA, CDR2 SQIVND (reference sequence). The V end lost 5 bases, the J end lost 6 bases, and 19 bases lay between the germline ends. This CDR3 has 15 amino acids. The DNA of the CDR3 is TGTGCCAGTAGTGCCTTCTTCAGGAAGGAGGATGGCTACACCTTC. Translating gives CASSAFFRKEDGYTF.

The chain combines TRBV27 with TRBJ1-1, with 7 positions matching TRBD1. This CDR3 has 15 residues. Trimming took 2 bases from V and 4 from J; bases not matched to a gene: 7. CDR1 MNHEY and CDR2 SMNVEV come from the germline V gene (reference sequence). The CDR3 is CASSLGLQGSTEAFF. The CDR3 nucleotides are TGTGCCAGCAGTTTAGGTCTACAGGGGAGCACTGAAGCTTTCTTT.